The sequence of this TCR beta chain was determined in a study of memory CD4+ T cells and cytomegalovirus serostatus. Study results and limitations: Suggested: most of the CMV-linked TCR signature lies in CD4+ memory cells. Each of approximately 70 CMV-associated TCRbeta sequences occurred in one to five individuals.

Original data processing: Out-of-frame sequences were removed, leaving 2,204,828 distinct TCRbeta sequences. The protocol was immunoSEQ multiplex PCR, while the TCRdb copy is restricted to in-frame clones and leaves out a portion. V, J and clone size are taken as reported in that table, and D and trimming were inferred from the DNA itself. The data hold 35,000 to 50,000 clones, with 76% observed a single time. Single viable CD3+CD4+CD8-CD45RO+ cells were sorted as the memory CD4+ T cells. Serostatus was set by detecting CMV pp150, pp28, p38, p52 IgG. On this clone itself: The antigen remains undetermined.

The V end lost 4 bases, the J end lost 6 bases, and 17 bases lay between the germline ends. CDR3 length equals 15 residues. Germline CDR1 is SGHRS and CDR2 is YFSETQ. The sequence derives from an adult in good health and CMV-seronegative. This sequence joins TRBV5-1 and TRBJ1-5; D might be TRBD1 (5 bases). Material for sequencing was memory CD4+ T cells from blood. CDR3 sequence (DNA): TGCGCCAGCAGCCTTGGAGACAGTAAGGGTCAGCCCCAGCATTTT. Residues: CASSLGDSKGQPQHF.